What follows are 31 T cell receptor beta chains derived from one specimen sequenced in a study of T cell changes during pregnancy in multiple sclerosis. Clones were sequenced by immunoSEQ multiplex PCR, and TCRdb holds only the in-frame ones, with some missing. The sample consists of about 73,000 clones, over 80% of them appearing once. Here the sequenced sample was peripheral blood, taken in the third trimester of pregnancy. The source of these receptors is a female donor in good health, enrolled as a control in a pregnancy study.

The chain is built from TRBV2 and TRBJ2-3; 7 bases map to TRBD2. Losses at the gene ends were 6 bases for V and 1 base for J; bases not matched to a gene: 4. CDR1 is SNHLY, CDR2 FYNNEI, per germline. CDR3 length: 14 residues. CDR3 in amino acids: CASSLAGGTDTQYF. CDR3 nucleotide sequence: TGTGCCAGCAGCCTGGCGGGGGGCACAGATACGCAGTATTTT.

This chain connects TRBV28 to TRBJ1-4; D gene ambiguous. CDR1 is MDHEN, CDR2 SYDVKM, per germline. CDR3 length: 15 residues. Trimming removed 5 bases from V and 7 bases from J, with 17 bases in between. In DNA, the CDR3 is TGTGCCAGCAGTCCCCGTGAGGACGGAGGTGAAAAACTGTTTTTT. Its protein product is CASSPREDGGEKLFF.

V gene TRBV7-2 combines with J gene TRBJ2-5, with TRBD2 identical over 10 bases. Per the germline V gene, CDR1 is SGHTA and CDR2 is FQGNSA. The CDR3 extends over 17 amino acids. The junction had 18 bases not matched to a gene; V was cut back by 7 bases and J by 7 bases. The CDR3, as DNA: TGTGCCAGCACCAACCCTCCGGGACTAGCGACCAAAGGGACCCAGTACTTC. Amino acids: CASTNPPGLATKGTQYF.

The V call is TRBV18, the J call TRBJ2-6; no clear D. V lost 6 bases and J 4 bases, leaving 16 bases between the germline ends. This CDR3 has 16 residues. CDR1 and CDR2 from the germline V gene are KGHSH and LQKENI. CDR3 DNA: TGTGCCAGCTCGCTCCGGCAGGTCTCAGGGGCCAACGTCCTGACTTTC. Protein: CASSLRQVSGANVLTF. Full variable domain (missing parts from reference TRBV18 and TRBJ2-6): NAGVMQNPRHLVRRRGQEARLRCSPMKGHSHVYWYRQLPEEGLKFMVYLQKENIIDESGMPKERFSAEFPKEGPSILRIQQVVRGDSAAYFCASSLRQVSGANVLTFGAGSRLTVL.

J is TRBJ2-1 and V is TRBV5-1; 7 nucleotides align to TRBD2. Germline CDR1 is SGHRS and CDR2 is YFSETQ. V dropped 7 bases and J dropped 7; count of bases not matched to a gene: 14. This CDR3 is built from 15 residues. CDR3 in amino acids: CASSPGGTTLNEQFF. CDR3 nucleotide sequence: TGCGCCAGCTCCCCCGGGGGGACTACCCTGAATGAGCAGTTCTTC. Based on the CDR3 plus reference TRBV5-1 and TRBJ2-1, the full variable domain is KAGVTQTPRYLIKTRGQQVTLSCSPISGHRSVSWYQQTPGQGLQFLFEYFSETQRNKGNFPGRFSGRQFSNSRSEMNVSTLELGDSALYLCASSPGGTTLNEQFFGPGTRLTVL.

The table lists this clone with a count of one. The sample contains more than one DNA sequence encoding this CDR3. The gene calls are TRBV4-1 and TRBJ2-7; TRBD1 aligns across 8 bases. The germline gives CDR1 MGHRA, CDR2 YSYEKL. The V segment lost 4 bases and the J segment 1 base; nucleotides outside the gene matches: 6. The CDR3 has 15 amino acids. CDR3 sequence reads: CASSPAGGLSYEQYF. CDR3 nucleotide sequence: TGCGCCAGCAGCCCGGCAGGGGGCTTGTCCTACGAGCAGTACTTC.

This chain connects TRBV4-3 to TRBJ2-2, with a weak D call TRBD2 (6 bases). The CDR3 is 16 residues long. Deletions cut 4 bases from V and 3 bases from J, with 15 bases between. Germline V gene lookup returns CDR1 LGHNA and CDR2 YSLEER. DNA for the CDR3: TGCGCCAGCAGCCGCACTTTCGGGAGAGACACCGGGGAGCTGTTTTTT. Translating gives CASSRTFGRDTGELFF.

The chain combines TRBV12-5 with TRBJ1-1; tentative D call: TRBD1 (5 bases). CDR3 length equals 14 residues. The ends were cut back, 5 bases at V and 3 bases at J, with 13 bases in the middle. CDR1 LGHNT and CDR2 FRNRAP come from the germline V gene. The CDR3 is CASGPYRIDTEAFF. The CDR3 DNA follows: TGTGCTAGTGGTCCGTACAGGATAGACACTGAAGCTTTCTTT. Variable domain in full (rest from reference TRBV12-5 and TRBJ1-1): DARVTQTPRHKVTEMGQEVTMRCQPILGHNTVFWYRQTMMQGLELLAYFRNRAPLDDSGMPKDRFSAEMPDATLATLKIQPSEPRDSAVYFCASGPYRIDTEAFFGQGTRLTVV.

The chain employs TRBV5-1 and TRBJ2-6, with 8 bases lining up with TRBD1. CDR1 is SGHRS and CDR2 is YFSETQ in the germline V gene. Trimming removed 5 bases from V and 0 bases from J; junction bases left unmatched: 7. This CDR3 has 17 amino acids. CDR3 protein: CASSKGQVLSGANVLTF. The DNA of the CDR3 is TGCGCCAGCAGTAAGGGACAGGTACTCTCTGGGGCCAACGTCCTGACTTTC.

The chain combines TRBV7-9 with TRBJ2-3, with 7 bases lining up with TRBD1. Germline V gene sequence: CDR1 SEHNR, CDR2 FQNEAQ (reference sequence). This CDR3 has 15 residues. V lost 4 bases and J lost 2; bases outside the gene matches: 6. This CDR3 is CASSYRGGSTDTQYF. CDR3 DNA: TGTGCCAGCAGCTACAGGGGCGGATCCACAGATACGCAGTATTTT. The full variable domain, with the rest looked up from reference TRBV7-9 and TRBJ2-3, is DTGVSQNPRHKITKRGQNVTFRCDPISEHNRLYWYRQTLGQGPEFLTYFQNEAQLEKSRLLSDRFSAERPKGSFSTLEIQRTEQGDSAMYLCASSYRGGSTDTQYFGPGTRLTVL.

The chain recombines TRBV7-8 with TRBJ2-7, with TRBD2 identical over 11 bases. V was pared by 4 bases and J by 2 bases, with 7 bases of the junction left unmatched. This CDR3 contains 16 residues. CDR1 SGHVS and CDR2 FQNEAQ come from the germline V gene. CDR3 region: CASSSPLAGGPYEQYF. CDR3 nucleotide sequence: TGTGCCAGCAGCTCACCCCTAGCGGGAGGACCCTACGAGCAGTACTTC.

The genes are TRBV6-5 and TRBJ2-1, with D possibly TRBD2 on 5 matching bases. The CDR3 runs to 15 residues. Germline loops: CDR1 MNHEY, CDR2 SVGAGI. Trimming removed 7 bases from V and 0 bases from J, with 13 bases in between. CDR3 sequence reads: CASTSLGSSYNEQFF. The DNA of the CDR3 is TGTGCCAGCACCTCCCTGGGGAGCTCCTACAATGAGCAGTTCTTC.

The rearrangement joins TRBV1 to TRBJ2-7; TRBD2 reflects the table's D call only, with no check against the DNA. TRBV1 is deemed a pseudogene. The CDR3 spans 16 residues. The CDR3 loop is CTSSPPMGLAGVEQYF. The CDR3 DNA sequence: TGCACCAGCAGCCCACCGATGGGACTAGCGGGAGTGGAGCAGTACTTC.

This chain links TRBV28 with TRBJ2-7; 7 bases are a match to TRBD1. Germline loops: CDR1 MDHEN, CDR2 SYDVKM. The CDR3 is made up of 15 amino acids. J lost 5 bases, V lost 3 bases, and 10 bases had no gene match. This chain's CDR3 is CASSFHAGGTHEQYF. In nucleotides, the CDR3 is TGTGCCAGCAGTTTTCACGCAGGGGGTACCCACGAGCAGTACTTC.

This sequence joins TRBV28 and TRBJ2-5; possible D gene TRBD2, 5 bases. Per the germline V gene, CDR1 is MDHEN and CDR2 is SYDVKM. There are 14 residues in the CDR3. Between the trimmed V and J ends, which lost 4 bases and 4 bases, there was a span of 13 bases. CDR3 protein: CASSSSRTRETQYF. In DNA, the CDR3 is TGTGCCAGCAGTTCCTCGCGGACTCGAGAGACCCAGTACTTC.

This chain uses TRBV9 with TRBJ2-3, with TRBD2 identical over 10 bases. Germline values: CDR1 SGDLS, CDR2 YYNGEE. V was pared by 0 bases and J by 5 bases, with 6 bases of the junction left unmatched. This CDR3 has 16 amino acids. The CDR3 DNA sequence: TGTGCCAGCAGCGTAGTCCCAGCGGGGGGGCAAGATACGCAGTATTTT. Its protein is CASSVVPAGGQDTQYF.

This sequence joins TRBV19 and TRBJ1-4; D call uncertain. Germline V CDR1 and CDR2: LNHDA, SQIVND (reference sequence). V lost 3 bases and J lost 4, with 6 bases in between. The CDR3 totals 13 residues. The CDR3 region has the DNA TGTGCCAGTAGTATTAGCAGTAATGAAAAACTGTTTTTT. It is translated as CASSISSNEKLFF.

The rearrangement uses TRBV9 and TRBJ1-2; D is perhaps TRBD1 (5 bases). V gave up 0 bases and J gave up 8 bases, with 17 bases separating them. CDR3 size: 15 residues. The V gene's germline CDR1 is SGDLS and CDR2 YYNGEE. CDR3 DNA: TGTGCCAGCAGCGTAGCTACGGGGGATTGGGGGGGCTACACCTTC. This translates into CASSVATGDWGGYTF.

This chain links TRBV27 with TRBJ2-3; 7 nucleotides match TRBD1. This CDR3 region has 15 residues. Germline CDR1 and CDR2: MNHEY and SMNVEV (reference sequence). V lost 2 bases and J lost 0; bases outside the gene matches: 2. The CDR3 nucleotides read TGTGCCAGCAGTTTACGGGGACAGAGCACAGATACGCAGTATTTT. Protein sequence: CASSLRGQSTDTQYF.

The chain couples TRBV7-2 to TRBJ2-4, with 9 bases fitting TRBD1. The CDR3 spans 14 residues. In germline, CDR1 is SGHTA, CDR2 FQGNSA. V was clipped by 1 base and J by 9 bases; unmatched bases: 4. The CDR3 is CASSLETGGSIQYF. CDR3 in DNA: TGTGCCAGCAGCTTAGAGACAGGGGGGTCCATTCAGTACTTC.

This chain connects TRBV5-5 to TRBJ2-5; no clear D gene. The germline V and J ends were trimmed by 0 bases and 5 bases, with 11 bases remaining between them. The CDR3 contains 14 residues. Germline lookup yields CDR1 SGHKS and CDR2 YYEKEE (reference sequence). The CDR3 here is CASSLGEVWETQYF. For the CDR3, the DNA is TGTGCCAGCAGCTTGGGAGAGGTTTGGGAGACCCAGTACTTC.

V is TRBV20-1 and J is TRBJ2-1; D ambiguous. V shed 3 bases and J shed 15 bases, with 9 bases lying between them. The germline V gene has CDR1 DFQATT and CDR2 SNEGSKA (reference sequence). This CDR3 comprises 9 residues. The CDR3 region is CSASLFGFF. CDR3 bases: TGCAGTGCTAGCTTATTCGGGTTCTTC.

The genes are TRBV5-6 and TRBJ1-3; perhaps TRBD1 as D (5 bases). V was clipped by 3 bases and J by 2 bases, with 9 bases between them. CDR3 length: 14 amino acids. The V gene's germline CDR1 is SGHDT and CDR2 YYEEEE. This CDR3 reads CASSWGGAGNTIYF. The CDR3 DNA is TGTGCCAGCAGCTGGGGCGGGGCTGGAAACACCATATATTTT.

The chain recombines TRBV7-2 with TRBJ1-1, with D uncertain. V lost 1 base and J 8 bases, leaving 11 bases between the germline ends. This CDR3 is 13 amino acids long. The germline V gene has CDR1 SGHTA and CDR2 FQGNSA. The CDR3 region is CASSLDRRREAFF. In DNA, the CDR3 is TGTGCCAGCAGCTTAGATAGGAGAAGGGAAGCTTTCTTT.

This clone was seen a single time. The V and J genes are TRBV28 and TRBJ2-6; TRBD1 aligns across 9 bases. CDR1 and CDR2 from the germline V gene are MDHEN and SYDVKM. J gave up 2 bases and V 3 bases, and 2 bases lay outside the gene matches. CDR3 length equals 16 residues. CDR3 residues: CASSLNRGPGANVLTF. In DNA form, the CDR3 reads TGTGCCAGCAGTTTGAACAGGGGGCCTGGGGCCAACGTCCTGACTTTC.

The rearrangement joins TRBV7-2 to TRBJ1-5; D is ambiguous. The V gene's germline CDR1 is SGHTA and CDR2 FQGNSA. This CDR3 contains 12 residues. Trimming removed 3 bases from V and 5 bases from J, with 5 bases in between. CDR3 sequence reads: CASSFEDQPQHF. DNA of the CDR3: TGTGCCAGCAGCTTTGAGGATCAGCCCCAGCATTTT.

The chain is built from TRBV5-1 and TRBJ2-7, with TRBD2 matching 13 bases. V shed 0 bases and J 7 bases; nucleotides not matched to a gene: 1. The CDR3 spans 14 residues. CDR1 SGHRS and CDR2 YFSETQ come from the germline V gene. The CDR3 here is CASSLGTSGGEQYF. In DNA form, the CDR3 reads TGCGCCAGCAGCTTGGGGACTAGCGGGGGAGAGCAGTACTTC.

The CDR3 nucleotides read TGTGCCAGCAGCTTGCAGGGAAACACTGAAGCTTTCTTT. Protein sequence: CASSLQGNTEAFF. V and J are TRBV11-2 and TRBJ1-1; TRBD1 is a possible D gene (5 bases). Germline V gene lookup returns CDR1 SGHAT and CDR2 FQNNGV. The CDR3 totals 13 residues. With 3 bases removed from V and 2 bases from J, the gap between germline ends came to 7 bases.

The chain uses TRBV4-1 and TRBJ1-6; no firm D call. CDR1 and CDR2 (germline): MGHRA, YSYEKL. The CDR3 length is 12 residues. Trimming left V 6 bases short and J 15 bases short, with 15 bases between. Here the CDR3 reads CASSLEREFLHF. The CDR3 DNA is TGCGCCAGCAGTTTAGAGCGTGAGTTCCTCCACTTT.

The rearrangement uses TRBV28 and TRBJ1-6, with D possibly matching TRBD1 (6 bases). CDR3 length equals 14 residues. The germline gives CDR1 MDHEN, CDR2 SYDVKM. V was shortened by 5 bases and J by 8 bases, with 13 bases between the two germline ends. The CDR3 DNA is TGTGCCAGCAGTACTAGGACAGATCATTCACCCCTCCACTTT. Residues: CASSTRTDHSPLHF.

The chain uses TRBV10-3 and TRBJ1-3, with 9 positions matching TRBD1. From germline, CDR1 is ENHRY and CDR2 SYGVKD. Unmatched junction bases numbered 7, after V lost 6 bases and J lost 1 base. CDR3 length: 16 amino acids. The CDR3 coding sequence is TGTGCCATCAGCCCTTCCGGGACAGGGTCTGGAAACACCATATATTTT. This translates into CAISPSGTGSGNTIYF.